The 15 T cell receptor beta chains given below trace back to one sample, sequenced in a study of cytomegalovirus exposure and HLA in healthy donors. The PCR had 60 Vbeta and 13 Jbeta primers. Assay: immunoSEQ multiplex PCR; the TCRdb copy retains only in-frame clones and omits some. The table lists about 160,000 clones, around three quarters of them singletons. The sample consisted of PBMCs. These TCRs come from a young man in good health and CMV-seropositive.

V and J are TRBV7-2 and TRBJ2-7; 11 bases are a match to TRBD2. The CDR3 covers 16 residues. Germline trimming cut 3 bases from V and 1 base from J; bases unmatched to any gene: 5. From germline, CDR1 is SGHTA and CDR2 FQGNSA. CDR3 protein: CASSFDSSGGSYEQYF. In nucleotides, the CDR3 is TGTGCCAGCAGCTTTGATTCTAGCGGGGGGTCCTACGAGCAGTACTTC. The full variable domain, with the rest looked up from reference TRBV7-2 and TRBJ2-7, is GAGVSQSPSNKVTEKGKDVELRCDPISGHTALYWYRQSLGQGLEFLIYFQGNSAPDKSGLPSDRFSAERTGGSVSTLTIQRTQQEDSAVYLCASSFDSSGGSYEQYFGPGTRLTVT.

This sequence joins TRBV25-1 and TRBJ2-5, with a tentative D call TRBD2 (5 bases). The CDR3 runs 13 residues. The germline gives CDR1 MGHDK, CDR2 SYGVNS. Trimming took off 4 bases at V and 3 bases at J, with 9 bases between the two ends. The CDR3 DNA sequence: TGTGCCAGCAGTGGAGCCGGGAAAGAGACCCAGTACTTC. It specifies CASSGAGKETQYF.

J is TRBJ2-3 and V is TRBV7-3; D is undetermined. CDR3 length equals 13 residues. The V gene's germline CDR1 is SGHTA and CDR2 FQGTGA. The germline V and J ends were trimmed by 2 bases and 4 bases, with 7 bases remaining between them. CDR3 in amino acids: CASSLEPSDTQYF. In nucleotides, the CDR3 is TGTGCCAGCAGCTTAGAGCCCTCAGATACGCAGTATTTT.

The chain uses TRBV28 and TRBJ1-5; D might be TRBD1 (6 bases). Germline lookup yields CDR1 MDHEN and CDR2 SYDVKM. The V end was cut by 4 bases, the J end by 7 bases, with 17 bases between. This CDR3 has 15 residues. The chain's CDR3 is CASSSRTVQGQPQHF. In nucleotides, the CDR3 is TGTGCCAGCAGTTCCCGGACAGTGCAAGGGCAGCCCCAGCATTTT.

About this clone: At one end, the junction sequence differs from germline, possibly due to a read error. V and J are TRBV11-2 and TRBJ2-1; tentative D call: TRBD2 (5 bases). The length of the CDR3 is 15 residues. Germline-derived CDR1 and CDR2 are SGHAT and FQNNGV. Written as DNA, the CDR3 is TGTGTCAGCAGCTCAACGGGGAGCTCCTACAATGAGCAGTTCTTC. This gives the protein CVSSSTGSSYNEQFF.

CDR3 coding DNA: TGTGCCAGCAGCCACCGGGACACTCCCTACAATGAGCAGTTCTTC. Its protein product is CASSHRDTPYNEQFF. The chain couples TRBV7-9 to TRBJ2-1, with a tentative D call TRBD1 (6 bases). The CDR3 extends over 15 amino acids. The V and J ends lost 5 bases and 2 bases respectively, with 13 bases between them. Per the germline V gene, CDR1 is SEHNR and CDR2 is FQNEAQ (reference sequence).

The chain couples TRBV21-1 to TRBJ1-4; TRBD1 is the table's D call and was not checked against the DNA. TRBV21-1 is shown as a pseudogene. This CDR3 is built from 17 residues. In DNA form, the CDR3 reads TGTGCCAGCAGCTCAACCCTGATGGGACAGGGGAATGAAAAACTGTTTTTT. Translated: CASSSTLMGQGNEKLFF.

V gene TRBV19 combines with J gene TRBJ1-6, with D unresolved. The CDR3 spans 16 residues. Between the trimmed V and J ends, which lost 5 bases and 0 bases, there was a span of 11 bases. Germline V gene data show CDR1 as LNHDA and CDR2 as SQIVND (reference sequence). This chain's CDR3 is CASSASWSSYNSPLHF. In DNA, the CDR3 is TGTGCCAGTAGTGCCAGTTGGAGCTCCTATAATTCACCCCTCCACTTT.

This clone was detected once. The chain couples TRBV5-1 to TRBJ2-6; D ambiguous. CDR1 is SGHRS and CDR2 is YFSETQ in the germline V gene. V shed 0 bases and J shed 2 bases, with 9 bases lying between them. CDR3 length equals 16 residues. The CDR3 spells CASSLGVRAGANVLTF. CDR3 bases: TGCGCCAGCAGCTTGGGGGTCCGGGCTGGGGCCAACGTCCTGACTTTC.

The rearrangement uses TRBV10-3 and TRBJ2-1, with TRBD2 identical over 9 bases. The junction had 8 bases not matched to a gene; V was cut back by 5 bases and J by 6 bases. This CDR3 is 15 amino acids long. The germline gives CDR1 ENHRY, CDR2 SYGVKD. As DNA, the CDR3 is TGTGCCATCAGTTGGGAGACTAGCGGATTCAATGAGCAGTTCTTC. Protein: CAISWETSGFNEQFF.

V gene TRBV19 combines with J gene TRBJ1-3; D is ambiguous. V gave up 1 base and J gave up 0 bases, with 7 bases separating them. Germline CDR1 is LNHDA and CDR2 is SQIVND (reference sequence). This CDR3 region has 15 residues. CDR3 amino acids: CASSIAGSSGNTIYF. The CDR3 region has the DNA TGTGCCAGTAGTATAGCTGGGAGCTCTGGAAACACCATATATTTT.

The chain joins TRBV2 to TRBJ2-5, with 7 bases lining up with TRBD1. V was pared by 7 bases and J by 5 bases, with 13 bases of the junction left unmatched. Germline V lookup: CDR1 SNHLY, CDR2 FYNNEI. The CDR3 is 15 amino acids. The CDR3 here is CASTTDLGGAETQYF. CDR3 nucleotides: TGTGCCAGCACCACTGACTTAGGGGGCGCGGAGACCCAGTACTTC.

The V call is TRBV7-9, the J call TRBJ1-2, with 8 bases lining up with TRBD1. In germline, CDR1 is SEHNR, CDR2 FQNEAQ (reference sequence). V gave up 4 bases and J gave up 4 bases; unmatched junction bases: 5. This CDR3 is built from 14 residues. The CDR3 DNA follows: TGTGCCAGCAGCTCCCGGGACAGGTTCTATGGCTACACCTTC. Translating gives CASSSRDRFYGYTF. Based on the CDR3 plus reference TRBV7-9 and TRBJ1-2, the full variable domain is DTGVSQNPRHKITKRGQNVTFRCDPISEHNRLYWYRQTLGQGPEFLTYFQNEAQLEKSRLLSDRFSAERPKGSFSTLEIQRTEQGDSAMYLCASSSRDRFYGYTFGSGTRLTVV.

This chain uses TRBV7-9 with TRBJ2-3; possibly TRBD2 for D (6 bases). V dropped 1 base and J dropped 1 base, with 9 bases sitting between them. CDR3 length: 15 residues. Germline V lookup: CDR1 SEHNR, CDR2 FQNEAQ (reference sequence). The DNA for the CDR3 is TGTGCCAGCAGCTTAGTCTCGGGGGGCACAGATACGCAGTATTTT. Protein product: CASSLVSGGTDTQYF.

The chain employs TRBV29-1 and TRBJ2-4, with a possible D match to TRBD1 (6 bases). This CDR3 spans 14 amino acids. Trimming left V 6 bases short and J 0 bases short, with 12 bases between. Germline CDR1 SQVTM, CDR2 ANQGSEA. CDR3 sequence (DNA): TGCAGCGTGGAGGACAGCCTAGCCAAAAACATTCAGTACTTC. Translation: CSVEDSLAKNIQYF.